This passage covers 2 T cell receptor beta chains from one sample sequenced in a study of blood T cell repertoires in COVID-19. Sequencing was performed with immunoSEQ multiplex PCR; in TCRdb, only in-frame clones are kept and a portion is missing. The sample holds over 150,000 clones, 70% to 90% seen once. Sequenced input: peripheral blood. All receptors derive from a man in his sixties with COVID-19, enrolled during active disease.

The chain links TRBV7-2 to TRBJ1-2; D call uncertain. Per the germline V gene, CDR1 is SGHTA and CDR2 is FQGNSA. V was clipped by 2 bases and J by 2 bases, with 9 bases between them. This CDR3 spans 14 amino acids. The CDR3 region is CASSLHDINYGYTF. For the CDR3, the DNA is TGTGCCAGCAGCTTACATGACATAAACTATGGCTACACCTTC.

In this sample, this clone turned up once. The J gene is TRBJ2-7, the V gene TRBV9; 10 bases match TRBD1. V was pared by 0 bases and J by 5 bases, with 8 bases of the junction left unmatched. CDR3 length: 16 residues. Germline V gene data show CDR1 as SGDLS and CDR2 as YYNGEE. The DNA for the CDR3 is TGTGCCAGCAGCGTAGGAAGGTGGGACAGGGGCCACGAGCAGTACTTC. Protein product: CASSVGRWDRGHEQYF. The full variable domain, its missing parts supplied by reference TRBV9 and TRBJ2-7, is DSGVTQTPKHLITATGQRVTLRCSPRSGDLSVYWYQQSLDQGLQFLIQYYNGEERAKGNILERFSAQQFPDLHSELNLSSLELGDSALYFCASSVGRWDRGHEQYFGPGTRLTVT.